Described below is a single T cell receptor beta chain sequence and its context. A multiplex PCR was run with 60 Vbeta primers and 13 Jbeta primers. Method: immunoSEQ multiplex PCR; TCRdb's copy keeps in-frame clones and lacks some. The sample holds under 70,000 clones. Germline V gene sequence: CDR1 LNHNV, CDR2 YYDKDF (reference sequence). The V end was cut by 1 base, the J end by 2 bases, with 9 bases between. The CDR3 is made up of 15 amino acids. The data were obtained in a study of cytomegalovirus exposure and HLA in healthy donors. Study-wide context: There were around 100 million unique TCR beta sequences, drawn from 150 million to 200 million T cells, in an earlier analysis.

This receptor was obtained from a woman aged 18-29 years in good health and CMV-seronegative. The V call is TRBV15, the J call TRBJ2-1; perhaps TRBD2 as D (6 bases). Sequencing input: PBMCs. This CDR3 is CATSRGGETYNEQFF. DNA of the CDR3: TGTGCCACCAGCAGAGGGGGGGAGACCTACAATGAGCAGTTCTTC. The variable domain in full, completed from reference TRBV15 and TRBJ2-1, reads DAMVIQNPRYQVTQFGKPVTLSCSQTLNHNVMYWYQQKSSQAPKLLFHYYDKDFNNEADTPDNFQSRRPNTSFCFLDIRSPGLGDTAMYLCATSRGGETYNEQFFGPGTRLTVL.